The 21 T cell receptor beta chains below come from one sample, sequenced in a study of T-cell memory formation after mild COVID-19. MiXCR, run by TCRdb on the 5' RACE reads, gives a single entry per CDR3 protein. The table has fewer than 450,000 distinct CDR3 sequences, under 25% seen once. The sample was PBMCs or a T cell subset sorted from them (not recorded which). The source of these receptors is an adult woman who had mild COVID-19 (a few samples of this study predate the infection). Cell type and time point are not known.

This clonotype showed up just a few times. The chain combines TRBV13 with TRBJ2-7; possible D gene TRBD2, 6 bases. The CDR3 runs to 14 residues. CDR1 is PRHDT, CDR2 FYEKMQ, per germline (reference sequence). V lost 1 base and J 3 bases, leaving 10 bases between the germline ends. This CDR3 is CASSLDGRGYEQYF. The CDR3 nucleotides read TGTGCCAGCAGCTTAGACGGGAGAGGCTACGAGCAGTACTTC.

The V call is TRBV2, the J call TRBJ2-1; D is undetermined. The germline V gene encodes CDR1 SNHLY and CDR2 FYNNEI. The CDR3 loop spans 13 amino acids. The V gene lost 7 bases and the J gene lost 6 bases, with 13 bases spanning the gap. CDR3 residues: CASNSVMFNEQFF. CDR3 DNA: TGTGCCAGCAACTCAGTGATGTTCAATGAGCAGTTCTTC. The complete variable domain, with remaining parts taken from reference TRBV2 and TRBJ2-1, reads EPEVTQTPSHQVTQMGQEVILRCVPISNHLYFYWYRQILGQKVEFLVSFYNNEISEKSEIFDDQFSVERPDGSNFTLKIRSTKLEDSAMYFCASNSVMFNEQFFGPGTRLTVL.

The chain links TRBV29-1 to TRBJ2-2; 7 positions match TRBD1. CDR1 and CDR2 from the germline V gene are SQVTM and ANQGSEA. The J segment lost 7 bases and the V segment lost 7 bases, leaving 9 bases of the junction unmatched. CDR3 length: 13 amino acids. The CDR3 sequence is CSALVQGNGELFF. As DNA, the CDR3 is TGCAGCGCCCTCGTACAGGGGAACGGGGAGCTGTTTTTT.

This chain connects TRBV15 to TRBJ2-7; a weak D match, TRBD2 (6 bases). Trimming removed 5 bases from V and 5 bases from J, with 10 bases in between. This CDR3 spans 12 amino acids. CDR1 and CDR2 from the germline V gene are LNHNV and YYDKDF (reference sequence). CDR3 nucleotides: TGTGCCACCAGCCCGGGAGCCCACGAGCAGTACTTC. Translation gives CATSPGAHEQYF.

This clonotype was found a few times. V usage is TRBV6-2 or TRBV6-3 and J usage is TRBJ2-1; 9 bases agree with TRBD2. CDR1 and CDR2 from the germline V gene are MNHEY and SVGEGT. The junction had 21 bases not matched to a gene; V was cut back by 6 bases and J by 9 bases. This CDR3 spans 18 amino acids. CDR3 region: CASRPGWGLAIRLGEQFF. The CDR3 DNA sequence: TGTGCCAGCAGGCCTGGGTGGGGACTAGCTATACGGTTGGGTGAGCAGTTCTTC.

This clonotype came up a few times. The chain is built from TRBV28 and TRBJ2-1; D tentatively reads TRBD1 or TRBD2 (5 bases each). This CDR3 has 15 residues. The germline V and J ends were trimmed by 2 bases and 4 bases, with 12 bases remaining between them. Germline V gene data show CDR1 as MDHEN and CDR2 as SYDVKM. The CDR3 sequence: CASSLPGTVYNEQFF. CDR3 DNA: TGTGCCAGCAGTTTACCCGGGACGGTTTACAATGAGCAGTTCTTC.

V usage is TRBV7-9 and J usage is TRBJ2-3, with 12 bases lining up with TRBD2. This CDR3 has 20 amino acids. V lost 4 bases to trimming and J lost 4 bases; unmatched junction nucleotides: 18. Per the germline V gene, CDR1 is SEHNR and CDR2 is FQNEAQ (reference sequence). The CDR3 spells CASSSTRRLAGGPVPDTQYF. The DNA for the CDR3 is TGTGCCAGCAGCTCAACGAGGAGGCTAGCGGGGGGGCCCGTCCCAGATACGCAGTATTTT.

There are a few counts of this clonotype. CDR3 sequence reads: CASSLGRARSYEQYF. The CDR3 nucleotides read TGTGCCAGCAGCTTGGGGCGGGCCCGCTCCTACGAGCAGTACTTC. The chain is built from TRBV5-4 and TRBJ2-7; weak D call: TRBD2 (5 bases). This CDR3 comprises 15 residues. In germline, CDR1 is SGHNT, CDR2 YYREEE (reference sequence). V shed 0 bases and J shed 0 bases, with 10 bases lying between them.

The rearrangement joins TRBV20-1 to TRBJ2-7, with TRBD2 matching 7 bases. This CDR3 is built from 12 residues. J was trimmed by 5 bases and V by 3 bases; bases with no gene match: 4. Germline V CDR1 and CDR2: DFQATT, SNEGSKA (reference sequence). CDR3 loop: CSARGRENEQYF. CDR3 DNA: TGCAGTGCTAGGGGGCGGGAGAACGAGCAGTACTTC.

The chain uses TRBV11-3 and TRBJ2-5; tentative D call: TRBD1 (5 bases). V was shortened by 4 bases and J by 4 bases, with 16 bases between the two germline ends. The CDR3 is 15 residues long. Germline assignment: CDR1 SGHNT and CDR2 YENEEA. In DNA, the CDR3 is TGTGCCAGCAGCTCAGGGCGGTTGGCGGCAGAGACCCAGTACTTC. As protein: CASSSGRLAAETQYF.

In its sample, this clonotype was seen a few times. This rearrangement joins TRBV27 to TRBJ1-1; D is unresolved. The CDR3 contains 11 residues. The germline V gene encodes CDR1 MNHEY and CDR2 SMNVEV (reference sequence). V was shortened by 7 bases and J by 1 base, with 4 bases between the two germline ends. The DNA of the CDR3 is TGTGCCAGCAAAGAGAACACTGAAGCTTTCTTT. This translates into CASKENTEAFF.

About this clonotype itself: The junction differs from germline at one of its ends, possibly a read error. The DNA for the CDR3 is TGCAGCGCTGAAAGTCCGGGACAGGTAGAGACCCAGTACTTC. Translating it yields CSAESPGQVETQYF. The genes are TRBV29-1 and TRBJ2-5; TRBD1 matches 8 bases. Per the germline V gene, CDR1 is SQVTM and CDR2 is ANQGSEA. This CDR3 is built from 14 residues.

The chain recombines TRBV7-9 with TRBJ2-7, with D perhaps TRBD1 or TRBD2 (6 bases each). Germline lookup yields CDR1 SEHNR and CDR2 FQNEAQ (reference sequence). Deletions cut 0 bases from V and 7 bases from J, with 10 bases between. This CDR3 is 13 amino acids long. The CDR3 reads CASSLAEGGEQYF. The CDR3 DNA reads TGTGCCAGCAGCTTAGCGGAAGGGGGGGAGCAGTACTTC.

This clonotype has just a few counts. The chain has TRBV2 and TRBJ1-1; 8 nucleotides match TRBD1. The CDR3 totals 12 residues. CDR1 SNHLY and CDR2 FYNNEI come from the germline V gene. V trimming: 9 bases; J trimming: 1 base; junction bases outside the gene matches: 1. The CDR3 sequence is CARTGENTEAFF. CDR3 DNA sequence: TGTGCCAGGACAGGGGAGAACACTGAAGCTTTCTTT.

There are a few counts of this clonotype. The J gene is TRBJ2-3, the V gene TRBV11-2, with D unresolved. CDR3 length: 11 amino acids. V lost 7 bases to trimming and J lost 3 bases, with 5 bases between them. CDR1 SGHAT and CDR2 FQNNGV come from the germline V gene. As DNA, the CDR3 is TGTGCCAGCATCTTGACAGATACGCAGTATTTT. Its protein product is CASILTDTQYF.

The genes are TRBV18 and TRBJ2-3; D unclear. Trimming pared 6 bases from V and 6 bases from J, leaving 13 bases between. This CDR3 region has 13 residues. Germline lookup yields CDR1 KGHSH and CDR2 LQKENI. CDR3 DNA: TGTGCCAGCTCCCCTGCTAGGGCGGATACGCAGTATTTT. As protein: CASSPARADTQYF. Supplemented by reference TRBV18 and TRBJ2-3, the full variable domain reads NAGVMQNPRHLVRRRGQEARLRCSPMKGHSHVYWYRQLPEEGLKFMVYLQKENIIDESGMPKERFSAEFPKEGPSILRIQQVVRGDSAAYFCASSPARADTQYFGPGTRLTVL.

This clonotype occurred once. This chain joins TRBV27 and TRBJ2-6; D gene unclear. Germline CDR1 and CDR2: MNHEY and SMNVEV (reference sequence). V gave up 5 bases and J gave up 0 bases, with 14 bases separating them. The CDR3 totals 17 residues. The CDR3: CASSPDQRSSGANVLTF. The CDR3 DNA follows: TGTGCCAGCAGTCCAGACCAGCGAAGCTCTGGGGCCAACGTCCTGACTTTC.

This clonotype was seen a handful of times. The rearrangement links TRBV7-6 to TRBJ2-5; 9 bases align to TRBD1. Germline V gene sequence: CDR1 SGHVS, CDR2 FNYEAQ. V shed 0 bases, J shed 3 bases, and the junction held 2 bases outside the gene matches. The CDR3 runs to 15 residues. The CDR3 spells CASSLAGQGKETQYF. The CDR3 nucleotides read TGTGCCAGCAGCTTAGCAGGACAGGGGAAAGAGACCCAGTACTTC.

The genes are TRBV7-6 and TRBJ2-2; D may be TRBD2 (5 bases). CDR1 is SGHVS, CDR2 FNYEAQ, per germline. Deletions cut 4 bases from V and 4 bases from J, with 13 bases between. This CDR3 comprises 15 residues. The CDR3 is CASSSNGIRTGELFF. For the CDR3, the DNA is TGTGCCAGCAGCTCCAACGGGATTCGCACCGGGGAGCTGTTTTTT.

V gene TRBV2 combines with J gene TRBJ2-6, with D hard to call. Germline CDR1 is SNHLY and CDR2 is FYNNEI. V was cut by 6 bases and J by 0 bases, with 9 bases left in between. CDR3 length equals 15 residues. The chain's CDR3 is CASRRLDSGANVLTF. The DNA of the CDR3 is TGTGCCAGCAGGAGACTTGACTCTGGGGCCAACGTCCTGACTTTC.

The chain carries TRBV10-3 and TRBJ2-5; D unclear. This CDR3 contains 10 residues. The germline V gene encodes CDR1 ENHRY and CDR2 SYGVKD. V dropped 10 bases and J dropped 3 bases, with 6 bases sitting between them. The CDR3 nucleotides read TGTGCCACCGGAGAAGAGACCCAGTACTTC. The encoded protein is CATGEETQYF.